This T cell receptor (beta chain) is from a study of blood T cells in healthy people across ages. Study-wide points: Leaving the PBMCs unsorted stopped any conclusive comparison of naive versus antigen-experienced cells.

In this sample, this clonotype turned up a few times. Its matching antigen is unknown. Between the trimmed V and J ends, which lost 2 bases and 10 bases, there was a span of 12 bases. The CDR3 extends over 13 amino acids. Looked up from germline, CDR1 is WSHSY and CDR2 is SAAADI. It was with a sample-barcoded 5' primer and a J-beta primer mix that a second PCR of roughly 6 to 12 cycles was run. Via MiXCR, TCRdb re-called the 5' RACE reads, giving one row per CDR3 protein. The sample includes about 510,000 distinct CDR3 sequences, about 29% of them seen just once. This same sample was also part of a study on T cells of mothers and their children.

The sequencing sample was made of blood. V usage is TRBV10-2 and J usage is TRBJ2-1; weak D call: TRBD2 (6 bases). The TCR was taken from a boy under 10 years old in good health. CDR3 sequence: CASSEGGLGEQFF. CDR3 nucleotides: TGCGCCAGCAGTGAGGGAGGGTTAGGGGAGCAGTTCTTC.